This TCR beta chain was sequenced during a study of T-cell memory formation after mild COVID-19. TCRdb recomputed calls from the 5' RACE reads with MiXCR, one row per CDR3 protein. The table lists hundreds of thousands of distinct CDR3 sequences, around 15% of them singletons, with around 7.8% in the top ten. Looked up from germline, CDR1 is SGHRS and CDR2 is YFSETQ. This CDR3 has 16 amino acids. Trimming left V 0 bases short and J 1 base short, with 10 bases between. Study-wide results and limits: Some clones that responded turned up in pre-infection memory, which suggests that cross-reactive memory joined in. Mostly located in CM and EM were contracting CD4+ clones, with contracting CD8+ clones located in EMRA.

Points on this clonotype: Antigen unknown.

Sequencing was carried out using PBMCs or a T cell subset sorted from them (not recorded which). The chain is built from TRBV5-1 and TRBJ2-2, with D uncertain. This clonotype was sampled from an adult woman who had mild COVID-19 (a few samples of this study predate the infection). Cell type and time point are not known. In nucleotides, the CDR3 is TGCGCCAGCAGCTTGGGGTACGGCGGGAACACCGGGGAGCTGTTTTTT. Its protein is CASSLGYGGNTGELFF. The full variable domain, its missing parts supplied by reference TRBV5-1 and TRBJ2-2, is KAGVTQTPRYLIKTRGQQVTLSCSPISGHRSVSWYQQTPGQGLQFLFEYFSETQRNKGNFPGRFSGRQFSNSRSEMNVSTLELGDSALYLCASSLGYGGNTGELFFGEGSRLTVL.